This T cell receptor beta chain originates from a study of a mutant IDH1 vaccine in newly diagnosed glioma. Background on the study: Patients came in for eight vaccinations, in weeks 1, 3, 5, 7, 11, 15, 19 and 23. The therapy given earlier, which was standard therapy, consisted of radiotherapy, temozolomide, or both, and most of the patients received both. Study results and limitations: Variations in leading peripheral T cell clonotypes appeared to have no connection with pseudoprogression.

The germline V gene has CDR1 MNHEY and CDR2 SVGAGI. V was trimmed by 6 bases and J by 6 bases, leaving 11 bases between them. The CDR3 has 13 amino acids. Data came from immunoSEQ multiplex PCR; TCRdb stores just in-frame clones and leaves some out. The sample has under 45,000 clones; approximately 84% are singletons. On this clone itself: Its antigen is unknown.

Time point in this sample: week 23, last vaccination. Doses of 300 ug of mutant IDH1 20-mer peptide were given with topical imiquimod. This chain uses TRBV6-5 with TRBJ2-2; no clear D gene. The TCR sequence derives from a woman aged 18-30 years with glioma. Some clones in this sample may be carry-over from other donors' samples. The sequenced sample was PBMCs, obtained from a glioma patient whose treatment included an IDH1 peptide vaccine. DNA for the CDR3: TGTGCCAGCAGACCCCACCCGCCCGGGGAGCTGTTTTTT. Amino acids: CASRPHPPGELFF.